The TCR beta chain under discussion was sequenced for a study of T cell repertoires in cytomegalovirus infection (dated by TCRdb to the late 2010s). For the wider study: The HLA type of each donor mattered for the analysis, because public TCR beta signatures pointed to carriage of CMV infection along with the matching HLA type. Findings and caveats that apply to the study as a whole: The ex vivo response was dominated by HLA-C-restricted CMV-specific TCR beta clonotypes, which also provided the single most frequent clonotype in two of eight donors. Cumulative frequency of public TCR beta family members discriminated carriers of CMV infection plus the relevant HLA type in this cohort and an independent approximately 340-donor cohort.

This clonotype was counted many times. The antigen it binds to is not known. The record has no base qualities; no much larger clone is one base away. CDR1 and CDR2 are read off the germline V gene as MNHEY and SVGAGI. Between the V and J ends, shortened by 4 bases and 2 bases respectively, the junction contains 3 bases. Its CDR3 holds 12 amino acids, cysteine through phenylalanine. Only the CDR3 region is kept as DNA, spanning 36 bases read in frame from base 1. The sequencing machine was an Illumina HiSeq 1500. Using fastp at Q25 and MiXCR, TCRdb reprocessed the public reads and kept productive beta chains. Rows are unified per CDR3 protein, each entry keeping the most common DNA and genes. Present in this sample are a few hundred thousand distinct CDR3 sequences, about 15% of which were seen just once. The ten largest clonotypes hold more than 45% of the sample.

Source material: CD8+ T cells from PBMCs. The chain is made from TRBV6-5 and TRBJ1-3; no confident D gene assignment can be made. The source of this sequence is a human donor in good health (CMV status not recorded). Some clones in this sample may be carry-over from other donors' samples. In nucleotides, the sequence is TGTGCCAGCAGTTCCACTGGAAACACCATATATTTT. It specifies CASSSTGNTIYF.